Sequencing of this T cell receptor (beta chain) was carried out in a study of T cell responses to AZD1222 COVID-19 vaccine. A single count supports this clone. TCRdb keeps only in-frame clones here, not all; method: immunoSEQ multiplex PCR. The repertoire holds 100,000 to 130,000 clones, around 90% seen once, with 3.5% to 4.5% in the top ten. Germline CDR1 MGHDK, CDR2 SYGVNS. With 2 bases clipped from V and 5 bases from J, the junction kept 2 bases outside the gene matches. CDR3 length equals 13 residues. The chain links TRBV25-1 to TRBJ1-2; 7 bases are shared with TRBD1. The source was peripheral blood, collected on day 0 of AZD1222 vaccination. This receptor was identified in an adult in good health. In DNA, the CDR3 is TGTGCCAGCAGTGAACAGGGGGGGTATGGCTACACCTTC. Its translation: CASSEQGGYGYTF.